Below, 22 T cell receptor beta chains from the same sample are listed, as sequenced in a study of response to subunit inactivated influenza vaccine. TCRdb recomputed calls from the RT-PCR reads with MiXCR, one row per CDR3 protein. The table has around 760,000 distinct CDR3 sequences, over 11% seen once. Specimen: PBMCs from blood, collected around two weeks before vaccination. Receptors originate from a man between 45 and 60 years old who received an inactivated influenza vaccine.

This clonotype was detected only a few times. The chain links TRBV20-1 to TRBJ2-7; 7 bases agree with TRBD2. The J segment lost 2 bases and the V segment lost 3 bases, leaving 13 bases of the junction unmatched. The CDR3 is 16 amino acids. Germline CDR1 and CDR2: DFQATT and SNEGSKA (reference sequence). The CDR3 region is CSASNPQRGSTYEQYF. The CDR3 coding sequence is TGCAGTGCTAGTAACCCCCAGCGCGGGAGCACCTACGAGCAGTACTTC.

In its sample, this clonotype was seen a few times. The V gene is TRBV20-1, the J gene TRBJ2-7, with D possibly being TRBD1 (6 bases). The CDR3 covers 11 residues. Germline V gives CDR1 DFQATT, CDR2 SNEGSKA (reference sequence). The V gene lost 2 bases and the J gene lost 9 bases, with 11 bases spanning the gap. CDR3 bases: TGCAGTGCTAGACAGGGGACGGGGCAGTACTTC. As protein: CSARQGTGQYF.

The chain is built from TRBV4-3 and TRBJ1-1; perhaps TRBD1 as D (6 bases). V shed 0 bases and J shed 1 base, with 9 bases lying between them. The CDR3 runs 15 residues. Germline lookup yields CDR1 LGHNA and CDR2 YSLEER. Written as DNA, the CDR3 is TGCGCCAGCAGCCAAGAGGGCAGGGGGAACACTGAAGCTTTCTTT. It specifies CASSQEGRGNTEAFF.

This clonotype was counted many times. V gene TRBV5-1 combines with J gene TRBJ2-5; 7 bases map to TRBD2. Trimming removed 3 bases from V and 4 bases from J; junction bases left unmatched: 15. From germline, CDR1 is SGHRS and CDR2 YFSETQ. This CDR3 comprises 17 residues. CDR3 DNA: TGCGCCAGCAGCTCACCCACAGAAAAGCGGGGACGAGAGACCCAGTACTTC. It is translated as CASSSPTEKRGRETQYF.

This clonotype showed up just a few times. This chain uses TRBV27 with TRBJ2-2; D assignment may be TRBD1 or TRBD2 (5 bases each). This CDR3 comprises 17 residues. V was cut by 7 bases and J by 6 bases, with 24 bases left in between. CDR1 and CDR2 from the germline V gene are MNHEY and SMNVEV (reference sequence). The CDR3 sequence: CASITTGTTRVSGELFF. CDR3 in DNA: TGTGCCAGCATTACGACCGGGACGACAAGGGTATCCGGGGAGCTGTTTTTT.

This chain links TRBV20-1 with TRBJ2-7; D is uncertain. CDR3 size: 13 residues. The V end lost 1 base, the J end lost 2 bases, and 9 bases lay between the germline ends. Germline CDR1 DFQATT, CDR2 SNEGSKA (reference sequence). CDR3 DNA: TGCAGTGCTAGAGGGTCTAGGACCTACGAGCAGTACTTC. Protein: CSARGSRTYEQYF.

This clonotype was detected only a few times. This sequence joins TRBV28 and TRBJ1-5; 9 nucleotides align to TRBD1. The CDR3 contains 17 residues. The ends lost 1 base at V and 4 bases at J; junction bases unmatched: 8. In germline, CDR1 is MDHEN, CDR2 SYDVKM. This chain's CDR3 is CASSLLSPGQGNQPQHF. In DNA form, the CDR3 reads TGTGCCAGCAGTTTATTATCCCCGGGACAGGGTAATCAGCCCCAGCATTTT.

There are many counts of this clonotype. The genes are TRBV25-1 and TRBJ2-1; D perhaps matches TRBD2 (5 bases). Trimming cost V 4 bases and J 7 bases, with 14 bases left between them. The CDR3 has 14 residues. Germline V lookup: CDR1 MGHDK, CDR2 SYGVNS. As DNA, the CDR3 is TGTGCCAGCAGTGTACCGGGAAGGGCGAATGAGCAGTTCTTC. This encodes CASSVPGRANEQFF.

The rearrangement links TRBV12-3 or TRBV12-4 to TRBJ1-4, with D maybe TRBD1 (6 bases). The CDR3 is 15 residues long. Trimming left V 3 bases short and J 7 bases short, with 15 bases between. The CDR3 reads CASSFDDRISEKLFF. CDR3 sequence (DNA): TGTGCCAGCAGTTTCGATGACAGGATAAGTGAAAAACTGTTTTTT.

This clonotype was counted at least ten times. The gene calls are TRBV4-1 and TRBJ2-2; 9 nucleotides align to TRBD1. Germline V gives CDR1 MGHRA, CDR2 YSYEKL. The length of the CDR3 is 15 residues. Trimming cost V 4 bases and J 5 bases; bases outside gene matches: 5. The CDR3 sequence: CASSRWDRETGELFF. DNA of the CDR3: TGCGCCAGCAGCCGATGGGACAGGGAGACCGGGGAGCTGTTTTTT.

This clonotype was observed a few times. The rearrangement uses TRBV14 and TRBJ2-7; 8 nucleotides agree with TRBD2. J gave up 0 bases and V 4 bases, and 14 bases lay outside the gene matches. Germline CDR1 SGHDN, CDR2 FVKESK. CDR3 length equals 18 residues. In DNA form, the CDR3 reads TGTGCCAGCAGCCCCAGATTCGAACTAGCGGTCTTCTCCTACGAGCAGTACTTC. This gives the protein CASSPRFELAVFSYEQYF.

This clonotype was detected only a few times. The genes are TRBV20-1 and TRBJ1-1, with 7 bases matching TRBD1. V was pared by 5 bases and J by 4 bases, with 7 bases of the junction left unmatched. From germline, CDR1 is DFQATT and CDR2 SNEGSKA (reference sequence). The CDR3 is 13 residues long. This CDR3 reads CSAPRGFSTEAFF. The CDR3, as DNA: TGCAGTGCTCCCAGGGGGTTTAGCACTGAAGCTTTCTTT.

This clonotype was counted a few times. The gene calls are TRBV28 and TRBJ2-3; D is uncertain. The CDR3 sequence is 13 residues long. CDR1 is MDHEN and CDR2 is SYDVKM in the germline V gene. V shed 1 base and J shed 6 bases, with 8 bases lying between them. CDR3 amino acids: CASSLSGEDTQYF. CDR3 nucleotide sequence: TGTGCCAGCAGTTTATCTGGCGAGGATACGCAGTATTTT.

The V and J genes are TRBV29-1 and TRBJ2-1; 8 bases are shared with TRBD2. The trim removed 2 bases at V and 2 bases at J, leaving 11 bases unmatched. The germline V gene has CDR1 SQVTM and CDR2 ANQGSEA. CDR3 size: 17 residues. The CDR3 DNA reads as TGCAGCGTTGAATTAAATAAGGGGACTAGTGCCTACAATGAGCAGTTCTTC. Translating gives CSVELNKGTSAYNEQFF.

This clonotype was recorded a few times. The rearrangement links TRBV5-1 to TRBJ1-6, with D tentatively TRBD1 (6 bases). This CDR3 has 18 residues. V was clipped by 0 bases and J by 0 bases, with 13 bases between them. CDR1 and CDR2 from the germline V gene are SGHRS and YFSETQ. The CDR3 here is CASSLDRVDSSYNSPLHF. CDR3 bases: TGCGCCAGCAGCTTGGACAGGGTCGATAGCTCCTATAATTCACCCCTCCACTTT.

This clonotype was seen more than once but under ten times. This chain's CDR3 is CASSLIRGQVTQYF. CDR3 coding DNA: TGTGCCAGCAGCTTAATCAGGGGGCAGGTGACCCAGTACTTC. This sequence joins TRBV7-9 and TRBJ2-5, with 8 positions matching TRBD1. V gave up 2 bases and J gave up 7 bases; unmatched junction bases: 6. Germline V CDR1 and CDR2: SEHNR, FQNEAQ (reference sequence). The CDR3 is made up of 14 amino acids.

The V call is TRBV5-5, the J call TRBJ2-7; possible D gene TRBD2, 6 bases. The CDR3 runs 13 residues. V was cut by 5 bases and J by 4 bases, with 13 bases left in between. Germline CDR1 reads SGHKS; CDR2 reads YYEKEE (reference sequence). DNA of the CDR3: TGTGCCAGCAGAAGGCAGGGACTTTACGAGCAGTACTTC. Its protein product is CASRRQGLYEQYF.

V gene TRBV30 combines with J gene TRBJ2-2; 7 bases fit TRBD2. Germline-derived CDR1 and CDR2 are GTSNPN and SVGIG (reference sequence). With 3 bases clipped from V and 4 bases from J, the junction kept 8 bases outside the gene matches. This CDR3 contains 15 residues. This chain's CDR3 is CAWRGGSGSTGELFF. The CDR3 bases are TGTGCCTGGAGGGGGGGGAGTGGGAGCACCGGGGAGCTGTTTTTT.

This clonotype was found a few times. The CDR3 bases are TGTGCCAGCAGGGGACAGGGGAAGAGTGGCTACACCTTC. Translating it yields CASRGQGKSGYTF. The J gene is TRBJ1-2, the V gene TRBV27; 10 nucleotides match TRBD1. The germline V gene encodes CDR1 MNHEY and CDR2 SMNVEV (reference sequence). The CDR3 sequence is 13 residues long. With V trimmed by 6 bases and J by 7 bases, 5 bases remained unmatched.

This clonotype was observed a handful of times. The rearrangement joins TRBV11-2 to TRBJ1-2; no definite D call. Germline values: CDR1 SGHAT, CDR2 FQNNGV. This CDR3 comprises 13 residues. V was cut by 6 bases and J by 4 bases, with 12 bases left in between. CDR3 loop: CASRPLFTYGYTF. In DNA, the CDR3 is TGTGCCAGCAGACCCTTATTCACCTATGGCTACACCTTC.

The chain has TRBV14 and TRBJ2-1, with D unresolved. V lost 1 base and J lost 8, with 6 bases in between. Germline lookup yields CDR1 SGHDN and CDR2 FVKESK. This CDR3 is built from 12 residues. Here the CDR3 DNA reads TGTGCCAGCAGCCAAGCACAGTATGAGCAGTTCTTC. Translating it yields CASSQAQYEQFF.

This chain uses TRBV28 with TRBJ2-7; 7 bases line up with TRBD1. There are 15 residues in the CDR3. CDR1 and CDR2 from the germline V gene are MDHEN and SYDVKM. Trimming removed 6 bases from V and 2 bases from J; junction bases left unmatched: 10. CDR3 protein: CASSPTGVDPYEQYF. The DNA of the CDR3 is TGTGCCAGCAGCCCCACAGGGGTCGACCCCTACGAGCAGTACTTC.